This record concerns one T cell receptor beta chain sequence. The data were taken from a study of blood T cell repertoires in COVID-19. The germline CDR1 and CDR2 sequences are LGHDT and YNNKEL (reference sequence). This CDR3 spans 14 amino acids. With 1 base removed from V and 8 bases from J, the gap between germline ends came to 14 bases. TCRdb keeps only in-frame clones here, not all; method: immunoSEQ multiplex PCR. The sample has around 240,000 clones; 80% to 90% are singletons. V and J are TRBV3-1 (or the pseudogene TRBV3-2) and TRBJ1-2; possible D gene TRBD1, 6 bases. The specimen was peripheral blood. The sequence came from a man aged 40-55 years with acute or convalescent COVID-19. As DNA, the CDR3 is TGTGCCAGCAGCCAAGTACAGGGCGGAGCGGGCTACACCTTC. This codes for CASSQVQGGAGYTF.